This T cell receptor (beta chain) was sequenced for a study of T cell responses to AZD1222 COVID-19 vaccine (dated by TCRdb to the early 2020s). Notes on the research overall: A total of 233 trial participants underwent TCR sequencing, of whom about 200 had received two doses of AZD1222 and around 25 had received two doses of the MenACWY control vaccine. Trial participants were enrolled into age subgroups of 18-55, 56-69 and 70-plus years, which contained about 150, 28 and 57 TCR-sequenced participants, respectively.

The meaning of the sample's time point label: about 28 days (+/-7) after the second vaccine dose. In light of the paper, this sample's treatment or condition label describes: meningococcal conjugate vaccine given as trial control. Samples from vaccinated people were obtained from the UK trials COV001 and COV002, which included a single-blind randomized controlled phase 2/3 trial of AZD1222 (ChAdOx1 nCoV-19) in healthy adults. Trial participant PBMC samples were collected at day 0 and day 28 after the second dose for TCRbeta chain sequencing. As to this clone: Its antigen has not been determined. The input lacks base qualities; no much larger clone sits a single base away.

The CDR3 regions of human TCRbeta chains were subjected to immunosequencing. As for the authors' bioinformatics: TCRs in the repertoires were matched against a reference library of SARS-CoV-2-specific TCRs that had been generated with the MIRA antigen-specificity platform. Breadth was defined as the fraction of unique TCRs that were SARS-CoV-2-associated, and depth was defined as the fraction of total T cells that were SARS-CoV-2-associated. Using the MIRA data, each spike-specific TCR was mapped to the spike region that the TCR reacts to and placed in a CD4 or CD8 class. Log10-transformed breadth and depth values were compared by one-way ANOVA with Sidak's multiple comparisons tests. TCRdb holds this immuneACCESS table with in-frame rearrangements only. Some clones are missing; in checked studies, unresolved V genes explain under half, and the rest has no known cause. V and J calls and clone size are given by that table; D and trimming were obtained from the DNA. The sample includes about 120,000 clones, with 75% to 95% observed a single time. The top ten clonotypes cover 4.2% of the sample.

Points the paper makes about the study in general: Conclusions about previously exposed vaccinees are limited, since just five or six AZD1222 recipients were seropositive for SARS-CoV-2 at baseline. Reportedly, almost half of the unique spike-specific TCRs recognized epitopes lying outside the regions that are mutated in the B.1.351 and B.1.1.7 variants. After two AZD1222 doses, spike-specific TCR breadth and depth were significantly higher than at day 0 and than in MenACWY recipients. Participants were mostly white British and included more females than males, and it was suggested by the authors that clonal diversity may have been underestimated. Because no samples from the day 14 peak response were available, repertoires could be characterized only after the peak T cell response. The vaccine-associated CD4 TCRs covered the entire spike protein, and the dominant responses fell in regions 160-218 and 743-854. In the small 56-69-year group, the increase in depth fell short of significance, most likely because of low power.

The receptor was derived from an adult who received the MenACWY meningococcal vaccine as a control. Specimen: peripheral blood, collected 28 days after the second dose of the MenACWY control vaccine.

The DNA is TGCGCCAGCAGCATTGCGCTTAACTTCCAAGAGACCCAGTACTTC. This sequence encodes CASSIALNFQETQYF. The chain links TRBV4-3 with TRBJ2-5; the D gene assignment is ambiguous. The germline V gene specifies LGHNA as CDR1 and YSLEER as CDR2. The CDR3 goes from the cysteine to the phenylalanine over 15 residues. Only the CDR3 DNA is retained, 45 bases long and in frame from the first base. V sheds 5 bases and J sheds 1 base, leaving 14 bases between their ends.